The 8 T cell receptor beta chains listed next were all sequenced from one sample in a study of blood T cell repertoires in COVID-19. Generated by immunoSEQ multiplex PCR, the TCRdb table keeps only in-frame clones and is missing some. Here the sample spans about 180,000 clones, about 78% being singletons. The sample was PBMCs or T cells enriched from blood (not recorded which). The source of these receptors is a woman aged 50 to 60 who had recovered from COVID-19.

This rearrangement joins TRBV7-6 to TRBJ2-2, with 11 positions matching TRBD2. CDR3 size: 18 residues. V lost 2 bases, J lost 5 bases, and 10 bases stayed unmatched. Germline loops: CDR1 SGHVS, CDR2 FNYEAQ. The CDR3 protein is CASSLRMGLADVTGELFF. The DNA of the CDR3 is TGTGCCAGCAGCTTAAGGATGGGACTAGCGGATGTAACCGGGGAGCTGTTTTTT.

This chain joins TRBV11-3 and TRBJ2-7; 14 nucleotides agree with TRBD2. Germline V gene lookup returns CDR1 SGHNT and CDR2 YENEEA. V trimming: 3 bases; J trimming: 3 bases; junction bases outside the gene matches: 1. The length of the CDR3 is 15 residues. CDR3 residues: CASSLGLAGVYEQYF. CDR3 nucleotides: TGTGCCAGCAGCTTGGGACTAGCGGGAGTCTACGAGCAGTACTTC. Full variable domain (missing parts from reference TRBV11-3 and TRBJ2-7): EAGVVQSPRYKIIEKKQPVAFWCNPISGHNTLYWYLQNLGQGPELLIRYENEEAVDDSQLPKDRFSAERLKGVDSTLKIQPAELGDSAVYLCASSLGLAGVYEQYFGPGTRLTVT.

V is TRBV7-2 and J is TRBJ2-7, with 7 bases identical to TRBD2. V shed 1 base, J shed 2 bases, and the junction held 5 bases outside the gene matches. The CDR3 has 15 residues. Germline-derived CDR1 and CDR2 are SGHTA and FQGNSA. CDR3 in DNA: TGTGCCAGCAGCTTAGGTACGGGAGGAGCCTACGAGCAGTACTTC. It yields the protein CASSLGTGGAYEQYF.

This clone was seen once. V usage is TRBV2 and J usage is TRBJ1-3, with D possibly being TRBD1 (5 bases). The germline V gene encodes CDR1 SNHLY and CDR2 FYNNEI. CDR3 length equals 15 residues. Trimming removed 7 bases at V and 2 bases at J, with 15 bases between. CDR3 protein: CASTQGLGAGNTIYF. The CDR3 DNA reads as TGTGCCAGCACCCAGGGACTGGGCGCTGGAAACACCATATATTTT. Combining the CDR3 with reference TRBV2 and TRBJ1-3 gives the whole variable domain EPEVTQTPSHQVTQMGQEVILRCVPISNHLYFYWYRQILGQKVEFLVSFYNNEISEKSEIFDDQFSVERPDGSNFTLKIRSTKLEDSAMYFCASTQGLGAGNTIYFGEGSWLTVV.

This clone was counted only a few times. The V call is TRBV27, the J call TRBJ2-7, with a weak D call TRBD2 (6 bases). The germline gives CDR1 MNHEY, CDR2 SMNVEV (reference sequence). V lost 6 bases to trimming and J lost 2 bases, with 11 bases between them. This CDR3 has 13 residues. The CDR3 loop is CASRSGGAYEQYF. The CDR3 nucleotides read TGTGCCAGCAGGTCAGGAGGGGCCTACGAGCAGTACTTC.

The chain carries TRBV2 and TRBJ1-6, with no clear D. Trimming pared 5 bases from V and 9 bases from J, leaving 11 bases between. The CDR3 spans 13 residues. The germline gives CDR1 SNHLY, CDR2 FYNNEI. CDR3 amino acids: CASSQDFSSPLHF. CDR3 sequence (DNA): TGTGCCAGCAGTCAGGATTTTAGTTCACCCCTCCACTTT.

The rearrangement uses TRBV28 and TRBJ1-5; D is perhaps TRBD1 (6 bases). Trimming stripped 2 bases from V and 2 bases from J, with 16 bases between. The CDR3 loop spans 17 amino acids. Per germline, CDR1 MDHEN and CDR2 SYDVKM. This CDR3 reads CASSLGRGAQGNQPQHF. DNA of the CDR3: TGTGCCAGCAGTTTAGGGCGGGGGGCTCAGGGCAATCAGCCCCAGCATTTT.

The chain uses TRBV18 and TRBJ1-1, with TRBD1 matching over 7 bases. Germline CDR1 and CDR2: KGHSH and LQKENI. This CDR3 contains 15 residues. V shed 3 bases and J 4 bases; nucleotides not matched to a gene: 8. The CDR3 coding sequence is TGTGCCAGCTCACCTCGACAGGGTCGGGGCACTGAAGCTTTCTTT. This codes for CASSPRQGRGTEAFF.